Sequencing of this TCR beta chain was carried out in a study of blood T cell repertoires in COVID-19. Looking at the study overall: The United States, Italy and Spain supplied acute and convalescent COVID-19 samples. T cells, B-cell-depleted T cells, or PBMCs supplied cDNA or gDNA.

CDR1 is PRHDT, CDR2 FYEKMQ, per germline (reference sequence). The CDR3 runs 16 residues. V was shortened by 5 bases and J by 6 bases, with 22 bases between the two germline ends. The authors' processing: Cell counts per sample came from amplifying reference gene primers. The table came from immunoSEQ multiplex PCR; TCRdb's copy has only in-frame clones and leaves some out. V and J calls and clone size are copied from that table; D and trimming were computed from the DNA. The sample shows almost 100,000 clones, about 89% of them seen only once. The sample consisted of peripheral blood. The chain carries TRBV13 and TRBJ1-2; weak D call: TRBD1 (6 bases). This sequence originates from a middle-aged man with acute or convalescent COVID-19. The CDR3 DNA is TGTGCCAGCAGCCGACGGGGGGTAGGGGGAGTAGATGGCTACACCTTC. Amino acids: CASSRRGVGGVDGYTF.